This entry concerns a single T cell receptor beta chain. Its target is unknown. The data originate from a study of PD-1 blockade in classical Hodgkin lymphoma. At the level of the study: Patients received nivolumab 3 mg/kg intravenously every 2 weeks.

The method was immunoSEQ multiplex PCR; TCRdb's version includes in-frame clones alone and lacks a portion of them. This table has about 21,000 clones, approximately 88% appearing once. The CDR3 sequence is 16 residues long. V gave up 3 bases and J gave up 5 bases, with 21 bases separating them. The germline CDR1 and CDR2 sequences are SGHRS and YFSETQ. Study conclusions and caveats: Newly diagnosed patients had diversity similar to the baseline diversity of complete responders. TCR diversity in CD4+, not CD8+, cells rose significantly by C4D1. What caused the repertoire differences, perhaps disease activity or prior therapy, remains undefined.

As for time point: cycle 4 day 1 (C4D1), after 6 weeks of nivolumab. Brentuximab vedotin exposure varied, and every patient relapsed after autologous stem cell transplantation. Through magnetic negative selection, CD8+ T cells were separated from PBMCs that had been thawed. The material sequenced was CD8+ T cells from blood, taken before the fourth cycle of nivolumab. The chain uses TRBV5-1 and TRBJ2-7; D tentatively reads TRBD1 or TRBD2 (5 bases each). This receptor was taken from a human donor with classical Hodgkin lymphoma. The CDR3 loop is CASSSAGTSLQNEQYF. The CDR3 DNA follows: TGCGCCAGCAGCTCAGCCGGGACCTCCCTGCAAAACGAGCAGTACTTC.